The subject of this entry is one T cell receptor beta chain. No antigen is known for it. This CDR3 is built from 15 residues. Germline V lookup: CDR1 KGHSH, CDR2 LQKENI. Deletions cut 3 bases from V and 1 base from J, with 10 bases between. Rearranged V-D-J TRB sequences were amplified with a mixed TRB-A/B primer pool. From the multiplex PCR reads, TCRdb called clonotypes with MiXCR, one entry per CDR3 protein. The table lists thousands of distinct CDR3 sequences, approximately 28% of them singletons. The sample originates from a study of T cell repertoires in aging, cancer and after chemotherapy. Amplification of TCR beta used genomic DNA extracted from peripheral blood. Study observations and caveats: In healthy donors, age-related TCR diversity loss mainly reflected lost richness.

The chain employs TRBV18 and TRBJ1-3; no clear D. Sequencing was carried out using blood. The receptor's source is a human donor with a solid tumor. The CDR3 here is CASSPNIESGNTIYF. The CDR3 DNA reads TGTGCCAGCTCACCGAATATAGAGTCTGGAAACACCATATATTTT.